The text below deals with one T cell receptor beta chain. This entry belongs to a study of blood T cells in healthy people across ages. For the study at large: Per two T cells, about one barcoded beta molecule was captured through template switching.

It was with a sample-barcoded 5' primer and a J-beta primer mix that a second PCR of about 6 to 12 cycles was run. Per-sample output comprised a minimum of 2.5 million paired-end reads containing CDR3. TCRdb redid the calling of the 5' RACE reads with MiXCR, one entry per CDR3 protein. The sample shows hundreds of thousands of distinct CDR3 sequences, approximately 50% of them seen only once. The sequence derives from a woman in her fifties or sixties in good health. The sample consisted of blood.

CDR3 protein: CSASGSGRAETQYF. For the CDR3, the DNA is TGCAGTGCTAGTGGTAGCGGGAGGGCAGAGACCCAGTACTTC. V usage is TRBV20-1 and J usage is TRBJ2-5, with 11 nucleotides matching TRBD2. The J segment lost 4 bases and the V segment lost 3 bases, leaving 4 bases of the junction unmatched. The CDR3 runs 14 residues. Germline CDR1 is DFQATT and CDR2 is SNEGSKA (reference sequence).